This entry is about one T cell receptor beta chain. Antigen unknown. The CDR3 runs to 15 residues. Germline V CDR1 and CDR2: SGHTA, FQGNSA. The V and J ends lost 3 bases and 2 bases respectively, with 14 bases between them. The data stem from a study of shared clonotypes between healthy human individuals. General observations from the study: Having only a few donors restricted how much genetic and exposure-history diversity was captured. Sequencing depth was predicted to influence how clonotypes are shared among donors.

Naive CD8 cells lacked CD45RO and underwent positive selection for CCR7, leaving out terminally differentiated effector memory CD45RA+ cells. The sorted-subset replicate PCRs were given 150 to 250 ng DNA, which is tens of thousands of T cell genomes. Profiling relied on immunoSEQ multiplex PCR, and the TCRdb table lists in-frame clones only, not all of them. The sample holds 760,000 or so clones, 90% to 97% seen once. This sequence was found in a man aged 25 to 45 in good health. Input material: naive CD8+ T cells sorted from blood. V gene TRBV7-2 combines with J gene TRBJ2-7; no firm D call. CDR3 region: CASSFGRTVAYEQYF. CDR3 sequence (DNA): TGTGCCAGCAGCTTTGGGCGGACCGTAGCCTACGAGCAGTACTTC.